These 31 T cell receptor beta chains came from one sample sequenced in a study of T cells in Graves' hyperthyroidism and ophthalmopathy. The CDR3 regions of TCR beta were amplified from RNA transcripts. Primed by the HTBI set, a first-round RT-PCR was run on the TCR CDR3. From the multiplex PCR reads, TCRdb called clonotypes with MiXCR, one entry per CDR3 protein. The table lists approximately 600,000 distinct CDR3 sequences, approximately 15% of them singletons. The sequenced sample consisted of blood. Receptors originate from a woman aged 30 to 39 with Graves' hyperthyroidism that later progressed to Graves' ophthalmopathy.

This clonotype came up many times. This rearrangement joins TRBV28 to TRBJ2-1; D not resolved. The CDR3 contains 12 residues. Trimming stripped 4 bases from V and 6 bases from J, with 7 bases between. CDR1 is MDHEN, CDR2 SYDVKM, per germline. The CDR3 loop is CASSYRPNEQFF. The CDR3 coding sequence is TGTGCCAGCAGTTATCGCCCCAATGAGCAGTTCTTC.

This clonotype was seen a few times. The chain combines TRBV5-1 with TRBJ2-2; 9 nucleotides line up with TRBD1. CDR3 length equals 17 residues. V lost 1 base and J lost 1; bases outside the gene matches: 5. CDR1 and CDR2 from the germline V gene are SGHRS and YFSETQ. The CDR3 spells CASSLSPGQGNTGELFF. The DNA of the CDR3 is TGCGCCAGCAGCTTGTCTCCGGGACAGGGGAACACCGGGGAGCTGTTTTTT.

There are many counts of this clonotype. J is TRBJ1-1 and V is TRBV19; 7 bases line up with TRBD1. After removal of 3 bases from V and 8 bases from J, the junction contained 6 bases not matched to a gene. There are 13 residues in the CDR3. From germline, CDR1 is LNHDA and CDR2 SQIVND (reference sequence). The CDR3 loop reads CASSMAEDREAFF. The CDR3 region has the DNA TGTGCCAGTAGTATGGCGGAGGACAGGGAAGCTTTCTTT. The full variable domain, completed using reference TRBV19 and TRBJ1-1, is DGGITQSPKYLFRKEGQNVTLSCEQNLNHDAMYWYRQDPGQGLRLIYYSQIVNDFQKGDIAEGYSVSREKKESFPLTVTSAQKNPTAFYLCASSMAEDREAFFGQGTRLTVV.

The chain combines TRBV11-2 with TRBJ1-2; D not certain. Trimming left V 8 bases short and J 4 bases short, with 17 bases between. This CDR3 has 14 residues. Germline CDR1 and CDR2: SGHAT and FQNNGV. Here the CDR3 reads CASYPGVASYGYTF. CDR3 DNA: TGTGCCAGCTACCCAGGCGTTGCGTCCTATGGCTACACCTTC.

Many counts were recorded for this clonotype. The V gene is TRBV28, the J gene TRBJ2-1, with TRBD2 matching over 10 bases. Germline V CDR1 and CDR2: MDHEN, SYDVKM. V lost 5 bases to trimming and J lost 2 bases; unmatched junction nucleotides: 6. The CDR3 loop spans 16 amino acids. The CDR3 nucleotides read TGTGCCAGCAGTATTCTAGCGGGAGTTACCTACAATGAGCAGTTCTTC. Translating it yields CASSILAGVTYNEQFF.

The V and J genes are TRBV30 and TRBJ2-5; D might be TRBD2 (5 bases). V lost 1 base and J lost 5, with 11 bases in between. Germline loops: CDR1 GTSNPN, CDR2 SVGIG (reference sequence). This CDR3 region has 13 residues. The CDR3 is CAWSEREGETQYF. In DNA, the CDR3 is TGTGCCTGGAGTGAACGGGAAGGTGAGACCCAGTACTTC.

This clonotype was counted many times. The chain joins TRBV6-1 to TRBJ2-1; 9 positions match TRBD1. The germline CDR1 and CDR2 sequences are MNHNS and SASEGT. V was pared by 4 bases and J by 9 bases, with 4 bases of the junction left unmatched. There are 13 residues in the CDR3. In nucleotides, the CDR3 is TGTGCCAGCAGTGTAGACAGGGGGGCTGAGCAGTTCTTC. Its translation is CASSVDRGAEQFF.

CDR3 nucleotide sequence: TGCAGTGCTTGCGGGGACTCCTACGAGCAGTACTTC. Protein sequence: CSACGDSYEQYF. The rearrangement uses TRBV20-1 and TRBJ2-7; tentatively, D is TRBD2 (6 bases). V was trimmed by 5 bases and J by 0 bases, leaving 8 bases between them. From germline, CDR1 is DFQATT and CDR2 SNEGSKA (reference sequence). CDR3 size: 12 residues.

The chain couples TRBV28 to TRBJ1-4, with D maybe TRBD1 (6 bases). The length of the CDR3 is 13 residues. Germline V gene data show CDR1 as MDHEN and CDR2 as SYDVKM. V shed 4 bases and J shed 7 bases, with 10 bases lying between them. Written as DNA, the CDR3 is TGTGCCAGCAGTTGGGACACCCCTGAAAAACTGTTTTTT. It encodes CASSWDTPEKLFF.

This clonotype was seen many times. Written as DNA, the CDR3 is TGTGCCAGCAGCCTAAACAGGGATAGTTCACCCCTCCACTTT. Its protein product is CASSLNRDSSPLHF. This sequence joins TRBV9 and TRBJ1-6; D may be TRBD1 (6 bases). CDR1 and CDR2 (germline): SGDLS, YYNGEE. Trimming took 4 bases from V and 9 from J, leaving 14 bases between them. This CDR3 has 14 residues.

On this clonotype itself: A read error is possible here, since a much larger clone lies one base away. The chain employs TRBV11-2 and TRBJ2-1, with a possible D match to TRBD1 (5 bases). This CDR3 is built from 15 residues. CDR1 SGHAT and CDR2 FQNNGV come from the germline V gene. The CDR3 DNA sequence: TGTGCCAGCAGATTAGTGGAAGGGGCTGACAATGAGCAGTTCTTC. The encoded protein is CASRLVEGADNEQFF.

This clonotype has at least ten counts. This chain links TRBV24-1 with TRBJ2-2; TRBD1 aligns across 7 bases. Germline V gene data show CDR1 as KGHDR and CDR2 as SFDVKD. The CDR3 extends over 15 amino acids. The V segment lost 4 bases and the J segment 4 bases; nucleotides outside the gene matches: 5. This CDR3 reads CATSDPTGITGELFF. CDR3 DNA sequence: TGTGCCACCAGTGACCCGACAGGGATCACCGGGGAGCTGTTTTTT.

This clonotype appeared many times. The chain combines TRBV11-2 with TRBJ2-7; maybe TRBD2 (6 bases). This CDR3 has 16 residues. V lost 0 bases, J lost 2 bases, and 14 bases lay in between. Looked up from germline, CDR1 is SGHAT and CDR2 is FQNNGV. The CDR3 sequence is CASSLDLGTGAYEQYF. CDR3 DNA: TGTGCCAGCAGCTTAGACCTGGGGACTGGAGCCTACGAGCAGTACTTC.

This clonotype was counted many times. The chain is built from TRBV3-1 and TRBJ2-1; tentative D call: TRBD2 (6 bases). CDR1 and CDR2 (germline): LGHDT, YNNKEL (reference sequence). CDR3 length: 19 residues. Between the trimmed V and J ends, which lost 0 bases and 4 bases, there was a span of 22 bases. Here the CDR3 reads CASSQDKVGGGADYNEQFF. Here the CDR3 DNA reads TGTGCCAGCAGCCAAGATAAGGTGGGAGGCGGCGCGGATTACAATGAGCAGTTCTTC.

The table lists this clonotype with many counts. The genes are TRBV28 and TRBJ1-1; no definite D call. Germline V gene sequence: CDR1 MDHEN, CDR2 SYDVKM. CDR3 length: 13 residues. Trimming left V 2 bases short and J 11 bases short, with 15 bases between. The CDR3 nucleotides are TGTGCCAGCAGTTTACAGGCGGGGTTCGTGGCTTTCTTT. Amino acid sequence: CASSLQAGFVAFF.

Ten or more counts support this clonotype. The V and J genes are TRBV12-3 or TRBV12-4 and TRBJ2-7; TRBD2 matches 16 bases. The length of the CDR3 is 17 residues. V lost 5 bases to trimming and J lost 2 bases; unmatched junction nucleotides: 6. DNA of the CDR3: TGTGCCAGCAGTCTGGGACTAGCGGGAGGGAGAGCCTACGAGCAGTACTTC. It specifies CASSLGLAGGRAYEQYF.

This clonotype occurred a few times. This chain joins TRBV18 and TRBJ2-5; 7 bases fit TRBD1. The V segment lost 3 bases and the J segment 3 bases; nucleotides outside the gene matches: 4. The germline gives CDR1 KGHSH, CDR2 LQKENI. The CDR3 is 14 residues long. CDR3 coding DNA: TGTGCCAGCTCACCTTCAGGACAGGAAGAGACCCAGTACTTC. Translation: CASSPSGQEETQYF.

The V and J genes are TRBV6-2 or TRBV6-3 and TRBJ2-2; 10 bases align to TRBD2. The CDR3 has 16 residues. Germline V gene lookup returns CDR1 MNHEY and CDR2 SVGEGT. V shed 6 bases, J shed 9 bases, and the junction held 13 bases outside the gene matches. The CDR3 region is CASRDTSGTRYRELFF. CDR3 nucleotides: TGTGCCAGCAGGGACACTAGCGGGACACGCTACCGGGAGCTGTTTTTT.

The chain employs TRBV2 and TRBJ1-2; 11 bases fit TRBD1. Germline-derived CDR1 and CDR2 are SNHLY and FYNNEI. The ends lost 2 bases at V and 9 bases at J; junction bases unmatched: 8. The CDR3 covers 15 residues. This chain's CDR3 is CASSEQGQGVIRYTF. CDR3 coding DNA: TGTGCCAGCAGTGAACAGGGACAGGGGGTTATTCGCTACACCTTC.

This clonotype was observed at least ten times. The chain couples TRBV28 to TRBJ2-1; the D gene could be TRBD1 or TRBD2 (5 bases each). This CDR3 region has 14 residues. CDR1 is MDHEN, CDR2 SYDVKM, per germline. V was trimmed by 9 bases and J by 9 bases, leaving 21 bases between them. The CDR3 DNA reads as TGTGCCAGTAAACGTACTGGTCGGGACCCTGAGCAGTTCTTC. Residues: CASKRTGRDPEQFF.

About this clonotype itself: Just one base apart from a much larger clone, this may be a read error. The V and J genes are TRBV11-1 and TRBJ2-2, with D possibly TRBD2 on 5 matching bases. Germline V lookup: CDR1 SGHAT, CDR2 FQDESV (reference sequence). This CDR3 has 15 residues. CDR3 protein: CTSSLRSANTGELFF. In DNA form, the CDR3 reads TGTACCAGCAGCTTACGTAGCGCGAACACCGGGGAGCTGTTTTTT.

This clonotype was counted at least ten times. The chain links TRBV6-2 or TRBV6-3 to TRBJ1-3, with D possibly matching TRBD1 (6 bases). V was trimmed by 7 bases and J by 0 bases, leaving 22 bases between them. Germline CDR1 and CDR2: MNHEY and SVGEGT. The CDR3 totals 18 residues. CDR3 DNA: TGTGCCAGCAATCCCGAAGGGGGACGGATCATCTCTGGAAACACCATATATTTT. This codes for CASNPEGGRIISGNTIYF.

This clonotype was counted many times. This sequence joins TRBV5-5 and TRBJ2-6; D call uncertain. V gave up 4 bases and J gave up 0 bases, with 8 bases separating them. Germline CDR1 SGHKS, CDR2 YYEKEE (reference sequence). The CDR3 extends over 15 amino acids. This CDR3 reads CASSTLSSGANVLTF. CDR3 DNA: TGTGCCAGCAGCACACTGAGCTCTGGGGCCAACGTCCTGACTTTC.

This clonotype appeared many times. In DNA, the CDR3 is TGCAGTGCTAGAGATAGAGCGGGAGCTGGAGATACGCAGTATTTT. Translation gives CSARDRAGAGDTQYF. V usage is TRBV20-1 and J usage is TRBJ2-3, with TRBD2 identical over 8 bases. This CDR3 is built from 15 residues. V gave up 0 bases and J gave up 5 bases; unmatched junction bases: 7. CDR1 is DFQATT, CDR2 SNEGSKA, per germline (reference sequence).

The sample holds many counts of this clonotype. The chain carries TRBV5-5 and TRBJ1-4; tentative D call: TRBD1 (5 bases). Germline CDR1 is SGHKS and CDR2 is YYEKEE (reference sequence). CDR3 length: 15 amino acids. With 3 bases removed from V and 8 bases from J, the gap between germline ends came to 17 bases. CDR3 sequence (DNA): TGTGCCAGCAGCTCCCGGGAGGGGTCAGGAGAAAAACTGTTTTTT. Its translation is CASSSREGSGEKLFF. The whole variable domain, filled in from reference TRBV5-5 and TRBJ1-4, reads DAGVTQSPTHLIKTRGQQVTLRCSPISGHKSVSWYQQVLGQGPQFIFQYYEKEERGRGNFPDRFSARQFPNYSSELNVNALLLGDSALYLCASSSREGSGEKLFFGSGTQLSVL.

This clonotype was recorded at least ten times. The V gene is TRBV20-1, the J gene TRBJ2-1, with D perhaps assigned TRBD1 or TRBD2 (5 bases each). CDR3 length: 12 amino acids. Germline V gives CDR1 DFQATT, CDR2 SNEGSKA (reference sequence). Deletions cut 0 bases from V and 7 bases from J, with 7 bases between. CDR3 in amino acids: CSARDEGNEQFF. For the CDR3, the DNA is TGCAGTGCTAGAGATGAGGGGAATGAGCAGTTCTTC.

In this sample, this clonotype turned up many times. The chain employs TRBV2 and TRBJ2-1; the D gene is possibly TRBD2 (6 bases). The CDR3 sequence is 15 residues long. Deletions cut 4 bases from V and 6 bases from J, with 16 bases between. Germline CDR1 SNHLY, CDR2 FYNNEI. The CDR3 protein is CASSVFDRGGNEQFF. The CDR3 DNA follows: TGTGCCAGCAGTGTGTTCGATAGGGGAGGCAATGAGCAGTTCTTC. The full variable domain, completed using reference TRBV2 and TRBJ2-1, is EPEVTQTPSHQVTQMGQEVILRCVPISNHLYFYWYRQILGQKVEFLVSFYNNEISEKSEIFDDQFSVERPDGSNFTLKIRSTKLEDSAMYFCASSVFDRGGNEQFFGPGTRLTVL.

There are a few counts of this clonotype. This chain links TRBV18 with TRBJ1-2; D possibly corresponds to TRBD1 (5 bases). V gave up 0 bases and J gave up 4 bases, with 15 bases separating them. The V gene's germline CDR1 is KGHSH and CDR2 LQKENI. The CDR3 consists of 16 residues. The CDR3: CASSPPSGGVVYGYTF. CDR3 DNA: TGTGCCAGCTCACCACCTTCCGGGGGGGTAGTCTATGGCTACACCTTC.

This clonotype has at least ten counts. The chain has TRBV2 and TRBJ2-2, with TRBD1 identical over 9 bases. The CDR3 contains 14 residues. Per the germline V gene, CDR1 is SNHLY and CDR2 is FYNNEI. V lost 8 bases to trimming and J lost 7 bases; unmatched junction nucleotides: 8. Here the CDR3 reads CASSGQGNGGELFF. The CDR3 DNA is TGTGCCAGCTCCGGACAGGGGAACGGCGGGGAGCTGTTTTTT.

V is TRBV20-1 and J is TRBJ2-6; D is unclear. The V end was cut by 5 bases, the J end by 2 bases, with 10 bases between. Per germline, CDR1 DFQATT and CDR2 SNEGSKA (reference sequence). The CDR3 length is 14 residues. Here the CDR3 reads CSAHFAAGANVLTF. Here the CDR3 DNA reads TGCAGTGCTCATTTTGCGGCTGGGGCCAACGTCCTGACTTTC.

On this clonotype: This may come from a read error, since a much larger clone is one base off. The CDR3 end shows no conserved phenylalanine or tryptophan, and so a read error is likely. The chain carries TRBV28 and TRBJ1-5, with no clear D. V lost 7 bases, J lost 1 base, and 14 bases lay in between. The germline V gene encodes CDR1 MDHEN and CDR2 SYDVKM. The CDR3 length is 15 residues. CDR3 DNA sequence: TGTGCCAGCATAGCAATGACTAAGAGCAATCAGCCCCAGCATCTT. This codes for CASIAMTKSNQPQHL.